One sample yielded the 10 T cell receptor beta chains listed below, sequenced in a study of blood T cell repertoires in COVID-19. Data came from immunoSEQ multiplex PCR; TCRdb stores just in-frame clones and leaves some out. The sample holds about 350,000 clones, approximately 89% seen once. The specimen sequenced was peripheral blood. The receptors stem from a woman in her fifties or sixties with COVID-19, enrolled during active disease.

This chain joins TRBV7-2 and TRBJ2-3, with a weak D call TRBD2 (6 bases). V was clipped by 5 bases and J by 7 bases, with 22 bases between them. Germline lookup yields CDR1 SGHTA and CDR2 FQGNSA. CDR3 length: 16 amino acids. CDR3 residues: CASSPAGRGKVNTQYF. The CDR3 coding sequence is TGTGCCAGCAGCCCCGCAGGCCGGGGGAAGGTGAATACGCAGTATTTT.

This clone was seen more than once but under ten times. The chain carries TRBV20-1 and TRBJ2-7, with a weak D call TRBD2 (5 bases). Germline CDR1 is DFQATT and CDR2 is SNEGSKA (reference sequence). The V end lost 2 bases, the J end lost 3 bases, and 5 bases lay between the germline ends. The CDR3 covers 11 residues. The CDR3 loop reads CSARTSYEQYF. Here the CDR3 DNA reads TGCAGTGCTAGAACTAGCTACGAGCAGTACTTC.

This clone appeared once. V and J are TRBV4-1 and TRBJ1-5, with 9 bases aligning to TRBD1. This CDR3 is built from 17 residues. Germline CDR1 MGHRA, CDR2 YSYEKL. Trimming cost V 0 bases and J 2 bases; bases outside gene matches: 5. For the CDR3, the DNA is TGCGCCAGCAGCCAAGAGACAGGGGGTGTGCGCAATCAGCCCCAGCATTTT. The encoded protein is CASSQETGGVRNQPQHF.

This clone was counted a single time. The chain joins TRBV5-1 to TRBJ2-7, with 12 bases aligning to TRBD2. V was clipped by 2 bases and J by 2 bases; unmatched bases: 2. Germline CDR1 reads SGHRS; CDR2 reads YFSETQ. The CDR3 length is 15 residues. Here the CDR3 reads CASSFLAGGTYEQYF. The CDR3 nucleotides are TGCGCCAGCAGCTTCCTAGCGGGGGGGACCTACGAGCAGTACTTC.

The chain uses TRBV19 and TRBJ1-5; TRBD1 matches at 8 bases. CDR3 length equals 14 residues. V lost 3 bases and J lost 5; bases outside the gene matches: 3. CDR1 LNHDA and CDR2 SQIVND come from the germline V gene (reference sequence). The DNA for the CDR3 is TGTGCCAGTAGTATCAGGGGGCCGGATCAGCCCCAGCATTTT. Protein product: CASSIRGPDQPQHF.

The chain carries TRBV27 and TRBJ1-1, with 8 bases identical to TRBD1. With V trimmed by 6 bases and J by 6 bases, 9 bases remained unmatched. This CDR3 spans 14 amino acids. CDR1 is MNHEY and CDR2 is SMNVEV in the germline V gene (reference sequence). CDR3 DNA: TGTGCCAGCAGCGTCCAGGGGGCTCTCCCTGAAGCTTTCTTT. Translating gives CASSVQGALPEAFF.

The genes are TRBV7-2 and TRBJ2-2, with 7 bases that match TRBD1. The germline V gene has CDR1 SGHTA and CDR2 FQGNSA. CDR3 length: 15 residues. Trimming removed 6 bases from V and 0 bases from J; junction bases left unmatched: 4. CDR3 loop: CASRRQGTNTGELFF. The DNA of the CDR3 is TGTGCCAGCAGAAGACAGGGCACGAACACCGGGGAGCTGTTTTTT.

This clone has only one observation. The chain carries TRBV15 and TRBJ2-7; D uncertain. CDR1 is LNHNV, CDR2 YYDKDF, per germline (reference sequence). The V gene lost 0 bases and the J gene lost 5 bases, with 8 bases spanning the gap. This CDR3 region has 13 residues. The CDR3 reads CATSRDPLNEQYF. DNA for the CDR3: TGTGCCACCAGCAGAGATCCCCTTAACGAGCAGTACTTC.

This chain connects TRBV6-6 to TRBJ1-5, with 8 bases matching TRBD1. In germline, CDR1 is MNHNY, CDR2 SVGAGI (reference sequence). The junction had 3 bases not matched to a gene; V was cut back by 5 bases and J by 6 bases. This CDR3 contains 13 residues. The CDR3 DNA follows: TGTGCCAGCAGTACAGGGGGGGCTCAGCCCCAGCATTTT. This sequence encodes CASSTGGAQPQHF.

The V gene is TRBV5-1, the J gene TRBJ1-4, with D perhaps matching TRBD1 (5 bases). The CDR3 runs 16 residues. Trimming shortened V by 1 base and J by 0 bases, and 10 bases separated the two germline ends. Germline values: CDR1 SGHRS, CDR2 YFSETQ. In nucleotides, the CDR3 is TGCGCCAGCAGCTTGCAGGGTCGGGCAACTAATGAAAAACTGTTTTTT. It translates to CASSLQGRATNEKLFF.